This T cell receptor beta chain was captured in a study of shared clonotypes between healthy human individuals. Study findings and constraints: Sequencing depth was expected to influence donor clonotype sharing. When naive CD4 clonotypes were compared across several donors, 4% to 6.5% were shared.

Measured with immunoSEQ multiplex PCR; TCRdb has only the in-frame clones, and not every one. This table holds 500,000 or so clones, about 96% found once. The CDR3 length is 17 residues. Losses at the gene ends were 5 bases for V and 6 bases for J; bases not matched to a gene: 10. In germline, CDR1 is MNHEY, CDR2 SMNVEV (reference sequence). Donors, without exception, were Caucasian adults residing in Nashville, Tennessee. Points on this clone: Its antigen is undetermined.

This receptor was obtained from a woman aged 25 to 39 in good health. Material for sequencing was naive CD4+ T cells sorted from blood. Subset described: CD45RA+ positively selected. The chain combines TRBV27 with TRBJ2-2; 12 bases are shared with TRBD2. In nucleotides, the CDR3 is TGTGCCAGCAGTACCCCAAGACTAGCGGGAGTTCCCGGGGAGCTGTTTTTT. Its translation: CASSTPRLAGVPGELFF.